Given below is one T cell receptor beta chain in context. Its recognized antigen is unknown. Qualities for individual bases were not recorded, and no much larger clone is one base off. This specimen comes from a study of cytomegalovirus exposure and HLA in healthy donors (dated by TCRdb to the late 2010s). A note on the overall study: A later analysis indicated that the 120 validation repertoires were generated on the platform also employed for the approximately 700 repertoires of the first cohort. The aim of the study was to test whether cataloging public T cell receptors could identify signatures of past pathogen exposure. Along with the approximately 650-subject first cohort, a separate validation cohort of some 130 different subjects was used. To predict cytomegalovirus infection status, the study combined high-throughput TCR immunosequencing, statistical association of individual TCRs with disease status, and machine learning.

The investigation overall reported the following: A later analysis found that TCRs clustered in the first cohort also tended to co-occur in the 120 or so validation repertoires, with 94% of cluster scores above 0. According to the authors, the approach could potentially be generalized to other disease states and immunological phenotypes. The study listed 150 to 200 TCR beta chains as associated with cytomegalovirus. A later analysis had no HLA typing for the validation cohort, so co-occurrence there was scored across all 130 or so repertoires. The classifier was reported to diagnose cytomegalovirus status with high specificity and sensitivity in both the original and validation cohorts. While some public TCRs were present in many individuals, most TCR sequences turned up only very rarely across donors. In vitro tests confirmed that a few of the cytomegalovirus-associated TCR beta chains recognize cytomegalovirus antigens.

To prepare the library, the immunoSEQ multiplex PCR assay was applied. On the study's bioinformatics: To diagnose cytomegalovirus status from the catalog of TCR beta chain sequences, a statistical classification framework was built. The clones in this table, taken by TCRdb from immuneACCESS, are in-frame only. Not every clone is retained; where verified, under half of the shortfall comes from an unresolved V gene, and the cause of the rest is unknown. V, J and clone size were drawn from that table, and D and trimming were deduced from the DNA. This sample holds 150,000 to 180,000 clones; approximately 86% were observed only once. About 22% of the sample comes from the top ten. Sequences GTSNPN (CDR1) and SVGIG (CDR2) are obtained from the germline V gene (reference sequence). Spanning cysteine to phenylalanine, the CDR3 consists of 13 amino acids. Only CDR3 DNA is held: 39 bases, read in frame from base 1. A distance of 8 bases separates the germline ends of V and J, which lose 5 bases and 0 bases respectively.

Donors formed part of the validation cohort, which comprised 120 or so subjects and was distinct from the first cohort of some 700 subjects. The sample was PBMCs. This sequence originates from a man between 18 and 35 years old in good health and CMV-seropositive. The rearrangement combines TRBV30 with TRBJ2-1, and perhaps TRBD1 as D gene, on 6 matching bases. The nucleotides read TGTGCCTGGGACAGGAGCTCCTACAATGAGCAGTTCTTC. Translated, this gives CAWDRSSYNEQFF.